These 20 T cell receptor beta chains were sequenced from one sample in a study of T cell repertoires in cytomegalovirus infection. These receptors' targets are unknown. TCRdb re-called the reads with MiXCR, one entry per CDR3 protein. The sample consists of about half a million distinct CDR3 sequences, roughly 34% of them appearing once. This material consisted of cultured PBMCs, taken from culture after CMV antigen stimulation. These TCRs come from a human donor in good health (CMV status not recorded). Some clones in this sample may be carry-over from other donors' samples.

The chain joins TRBV19 to TRBJ1-3, with D possibly TRBD1 on 6 matching bases. Germline-derived CDR1 and CDR2 are LNHDA and SQIVND (reference sequence). The germline V and J ends were trimmed by 1 base and 0 bases, with 7 bases remaining between them. The CDR3 consists of 15 residues. Written as DNA, the CDR3 is TGTGCCAGTAGTATAGGGACAGCCTCTGGAAACACCATATATTTT. Translating gives CASSIGTASGNTIYF. Supplemented by reference TRBV19 and TRBJ1-3, the full variable domain reads DGGITQSPKYLFRKEGQNVTLSCEQNLNHDAMYWYRQDPGQGLRLIYYSQIVNDFQKGDIAEGYSVSREKKESFPLTVTSAQKNPTAFYLCASSIGTASGNTIYFGEGSWLTVV.

The rearrangement links TRBV5-4 to TRBJ2-1; 7 bases match TRBD2. This CDR3 spans 14 amino acids. Germline V CDR1 and CDR2: SGHNT, YYREEE (reference sequence). Unmatched junction bases numbered 8, after V lost 7 bases and J lost 4 bases. CDR3 coding DNA: TGTGCCAGCTCGGGGCGGGAGATGTACAATGAGCAGTTCTTC. Translated, it gives CASSGREMYNEQFF.

This clonotype was found a few times. V usage is TRBV7-2 and J usage is TRBJ1-2; D gene ambiguous. The ends were cut back, 1 base at V and 8 bases at J, with 14 bases in the middle. CDR3 length: 14 amino acids. The V gene's germline CDR1 is SGHTA and CDR2 FQGNSA. This CDR3 is CASSLVPGHPGYTF. The CDR3 DNA reads as TGTGCCAGCAGCTTAGTTCCGGGCCATCCCGGCTACACCTTC.

The chain has TRBV11-2 and TRBJ2-1; D is uncertain. In germline, CDR1 is SGHAT, CDR2 FQNNGV. V was shortened by 5 bases and J by 4 bases, with 9 bases between the two germline ends. This CDR3 comprises 13 residues. CDR3 nucleotide sequence: TGTGCCAGCAGCGGAGAAGTGTACAATGAGCAGTTCTTC. It codes for CASSGEVYNEQFF.

This clonotype was seen repeatedly, ten times or more. The rearrangement joins TRBV7-2 to TRBJ1-1; 8 nucleotides match TRBD1. The CDR3 is made up of 13 amino acids. Germline loops: CDR1 SGHTA, CDR2 FQGNSA. Trimming removed 4 bases from V and 3 bases from J; junction bases left unmatched: 1. The CDR3 protein is CASSSQGDTEAFF. CDR3 in DNA: TGTGCCAGCAGCTCACAGGGGGACACTGAAGCTTTCTTT.

In nucleotides, the CDR3 is TGTGCCAGCAGCCGGGTGGGGAGGGTTTACGAGCAGTACTTC. Protein product: CASSRVGRVYEQYF. This chain links TRBV7-2 with TRBJ2-7, with 7 nucleotides matching TRBD2. CDR1 SGHTA and CDR2 FQGNSA come from the germline V gene. Germline trimming cut 5 bases from V and 4 bases from J; bases unmatched to any gene: 8. This CDR3 has 14 residues.

This chain connects TRBV6-6 to TRBJ2-2, with TRBD2 as a possible D gene (6 bases). The CDR3 runs to 14 residues. Between the trimmed V and J ends, which lost 5 bases and 6 bases, there was a span of 13 bases. The germline V gene has CDR1 MNHNY and CDR2 SVGAGI (reference sequence). Written as DNA, the CDR3 is TGTGCCAGCAGTAGGATTAGCGGCCCCGGGGAGCTGTTTTTT. Protein product: CASSRISGPGELFF.

The J gene is TRBJ2-1, the V gene TRBV27; 7 nucleotides align to TRBD2. The CDR3 extends over 15 amino acids. The V and J ends lost 6 bases and 1 base, in that order; junction bases with no gene match: 6. Germline CDR1 reads MNHEY; CDR2 reads SMNVEV (reference sequence). The CDR3 bases are TGTGCCAGCAGGGGGTGGGGGGGGTCCTACAATGAGCAGTTCTTC. It translates to CASRGWGGSYNEQFF.

This clonotype was observed many times. This chain connects TRBV24-1 to TRBJ2-1, with 8 bases that match TRBD2. The CDR3 totals 17 residues. V shed 8 bases, J shed 3 bases, and the junction held 14 bases outside the gene matches. Germline lookup yields CDR1 KGHDR and CDR2 SFDVKD. The CDR3 here is CATKEPVPGGLYNEQFF. Here the CDR3 DNA reads TGTGCCACCAAAGAGCCTGTGCCGGGAGGGCTCTACAATGAGCAGTTCTTC.

The chain combines TRBV28 with TRBJ2-1; 9 bases align to TRBD2. Germline CDR1 is MDHEN and CDR2 is SYDVKM. V was clipped by 8 bases and J by 9 bases; unmatched bases: 17. This CDR3 region has 16 residues. Written as DNA, the CDR3 is TGTGCCAGCGCTAGAGGGGGCCTAGCGGGATGGAGTGAGCAGTTCTTC. Translated, it gives CASARGGLAGWSEQFF. Based on the CDR3 plus reference TRBV28 and TRBJ2-1, the full variable domain is DVKVTQSSRYLVKRTGEKVFLECVQDMDHENMFWYRQDPGLGLRLIYFSYDVKMKEKGDIPEGYSVSREKKERFSLILESASTNQTSMYLCASARGGLAGWSEQFFGPGTRLTVL.

This chain connects TRBV24-1 to TRBJ1-1; D not resolved. Germline CDR1 is KGHDR and CDR2 is SFDVKD. This CDR3 is built from 12 residues. Trimming took off 0 bases at V and 4 bases at J, with 2 bases between the two ends. The CDR3, as DNA: TGTGCCACCAGTGATTTGACCACTGAAGCTTTCTTT. Its protein is CATSDLTTEAFF.

This clonotype occurred many times. The chain is built from TRBV7-9 and TRBJ1-2; weak D call: TRBD1 (6 bases). The V gene's germline CDR1 is SEHNR and CDR2 FQNEAQ (reference sequence). The CDR3 contains 13 residues. V lost 3 bases and J lost 2, with 7 bases in between. The CDR3 here is CASSFDRNYGYTF. CDR3 nucleotides: TGTGCCAGCAGCTTCGACAGGAACTATGGCTACACCTTC.

The chain is built from TRBV6-2 or TRBV6-3 and TRBJ2-3, with 10 bases that match TRBD2. The CDR3 runs to 18 residues. The V and J ends lost 0 bases and 7 bases, in that order; junction bases with no gene match: 13. Germline V gene lookup returns CDR1 MNHEY and CDR2 SVGEGT. CDR3: CASSYSPFTSGIRYTQYF. For the CDR3, the DNA is TGTGCCAGCAGTTACTCGCCGTTCACTAGCGGGATTCGATATACGCAGTATTTT.

The table lists this clonotype with many counts. The chain recombines TRBV7-8 with TRBJ1-1; a possible D gene is TRBD1 (6 bases). V was cut by 5 bases and J by 1 base, with 17 bases left in between. The germline CDR1 and CDR2 sequences are SGHVS and FQNEAQ. The CDR3 spans 16 residues. The CDR3 is CASSRERGTKNTEAFF. The CDR3 DNA sequence: TGTGCCAGCAGCCGCGAGAGGGGGACGAAGAACACTGAAGCTTTCTTT.

The chain employs TRBV3-1 and TRBJ2-7; D unresolved. Looked up from germline, CDR1 is LGHDT and CDR2 is YNNKEL (reference sequence). V lost 0 bases to trimming and J lost 5 bases, with 14 bases between them. The CDR3 is 15 amino acids. CDR3 in DNA: TGTGCCAGCAGCCAAGAGTGGGCTGGAGTGGACGAGCAGTACGTC. Its protein is CASSQEWAGVDEQYV.

The V gene is TRBV7-2, the J gene TRBJ2-3, with D uncertain. V shed 5 bases and J shed 3 bases, with 12 bases lying between them. The CDR3 contains 14 residues. Germline CDR1 and CDR2: SGHTA and FQGNSA. The CDR3 DNA reads as TGTGCCAGCAGCCGCGCCGGAGCGACAGATACGCAGTATTTT. This sequence encodes CASSRAGATDTQYF. Using reference TRBV7-2 and TRBJ2-3 for the parts outside the CDR3, the full variable domain is GAGVSQSPSNKVTEKGKDVELRCDPISGHTALYWYRQSLGQGLEFLIYFQGNSAPDKSGLPSDRFSAERTGGSVSTLTIQRTQQEDSAVYLCASSRAGATDTQYFGPGTRLTVL.

The chain couples TRBV11-2 to TRBJ1-1; a possible D gene is TRBD1 (5 bases). CDR1 and CDR2 from the germline V gene are SGHAT and FQNNGV. This CDR3 has 12 amino acids. Trimming shortened V by 5 bases and J by 5 bases, and 9 bases separated the two germline ends. CDR3 region: CASSATGTEAFF. The DNA of the CDR3 is TGTGCCAGCAGCGCTACAGGAACTGAAGCTTTCTTT.

The sample holds a few counts of this clonotype. V usage is TRBV27 and J usage is TRBJ1-2, with 9 bases aligning to TRBD1. CDR1 is MNHEY and CDR2 is SMNVEV in the germline V gene (reference sequence). Trimming cost V 7 bases and J 3 bases; bases outside gene matches: 3. The CDR3 runs 13 residues. The CDR3 DNA is TGTGCCAGCAAGGGACAGGGTGACTATGGCTACACCTTC. Translated: CASKGQGDYGYTF.

The genes are TRBV24-1 and TRBJ1-5; D gene uncertain. The ends were cut back, 6 bases at V and 0 bases at J, with 5 bases in the middle. CDR3 length: 13 residues. The germline V gene has CDR1 KGHDR and CDR2 SFDVKD. CDR3 in amino acids: CATSHYSNQPQHF. The DNA of the CDR3 is TGTGCCACCAGTCATTATAGCAATCAGCCCCAGCATTTT.

The gene calls are TRBV19 and TRBJ2-3, with 8 bases lining up with TRBD1. J was trimmed by 7 bases and V by 10 bases; bases with no gene match: 16. Germline V gene sequence: CDR1 LNHDA, CDR2 SQIVND (reference sequence). The CDR3 runs 15 residues. The CDR3 sequence is CATKKKGQEYHTQYF. The CDR3 DNA reads as TGTGCCACAAAAAAGAAGGGACAGGAATACCATACGCAGTATTTT.